This entry lists 9 T cell receptor beta chains sequenced from one sample in a study of T cell responses to AZD1222 COVID-19 vaccine. Profiled with immunoSEQ multiplex PCR; TCRdb holds only in-frame clones, not every one. This table has about 78,000 clones, over 75% appearing once. The source material was peripheral blood, sampled on day 0 of MenACWY control vaccination. The receptors originated from an adult in good health.

The rearrangement joins TRBV7-2 to TRBJ2-7, with D possibly being TRBD1 or TRBD2 (6 bases each). V gave up 0 bases and J gave up 2 bases, with 8 bases separating them. The CDR3 has 14 amino acids. CDR1 and CDR2 (germline): SGHTA, FQGNSA. CDR3 sequence reads: CASSLAEGAYEQYF. The DNA for the CDR3 is TGTGCCAGCAGCTTAGCGGAGGGGGCCTACGAGCAGTACTTC.

This clone was detected only once. This sequence joins TRBV7-9 and TRBJ1-6, with 9 bases aligning to TRBD1. The CDR3 loop spans 15 amino acids. The V and J ends lost 5 bases and 5 bases, in that order; junction bases with no gene match: 4. Per germline, CDR1 SEHNR and CDR2 FQNEAQ (reference sequence). The CDR3 DNA sequence: TGTGCCAGCAGCCCAACAGGGGGCGATAATTCACCCCTCCACTTT. It is translated as CASSPTGGDNSPLHF.

V is TRBV5-1 and J is TRBJ1-1, with D uncertain. The length of the CDR3 is 13 residues. Germline CDR1 and CDR2: SGHRS and YFSETQ. The germline V and J ends were trimmed by 4 bases and 4 bases, with 11 bases remaining between them. The CDR3 spells CASSQTLATEAFF. The CDR3 bases are TGCGCCAGCAGCCAAACTTTGGCCACTGAAGCTTTCTTT.

The chain joins TRBV28 to TRBJ2-5, with no clear D. The germline gives CDR1 MDHEN, CDR2 SYDVKM. V was pared by 2 bases and J by 2 bases, with 9 bases between. CDR3 length equals 14 residues. CDR3 in amino acids: CASSLSYRQETQYF. As DNA, the CDR3 is TGTGCCAGCAGTTTAAGCTACAGACAAGAGACCCAGTACTTC.

J is TRBJ1-1 and V is TRBV7-3; D uncertain. The V end was cut by 1 base, the J end by 1 base, with 10 bases between. The CDR3 has 15 residues. Germline CDR1 reads SGHTA; CDR2 reads FQGTGA. The CDR3 DNA reads as TGTGCCAGCAGCTTAAGAGGACTTCCGAACACTGAAGCTTTCTTT. This codes for CASSLRGLPNTEAFF.

V usage is TRBV7-9 and J usage is TRBJ2-5; D might be TRBD2 (6 bases). The germline V and J ends were trimmed by 6 bases and 6 bases, with 23 bases remaining between them. The CDR3 has 16 residues. Germline V gene lookup returns CDR1 SEHNR and CDR2 FQNEAQ (reference sequence). The CDR3 loop is CASRPDRRGTEQTQYF. The CDR3 DNA is TGTGCCAGCAGACCTGATCGGAGGGGAACGGAACAGACCCAGTACTTC.

The chain is built from TRBV7-8 and TRBJ2-1; 9 bases agree with TRBD2. The CDR3 has 15 residues. V shed 2 bases, J shed 3 bases, and the junction held 2 bases outside the gene matches. Per germline, CDR1 SGHVS and CDR2 FQNEAQ. This CDR3 is CASSLRRGGYNEQFF. The CDR3 region has the DNA TGTGCCAGCAGCTTACGGCGGGGGGGCTACAATGAGCAGTTCTTC.

This clone has a handful of counts. The chain couples TRBV5-6 to TRBJ2-7; no definite D call. Germline assignment: CDR1 SGHDT and CDR2 YYEEEE. CDR3 length: 14 residues. The ends were cut back, 1 base at V and 2 bases at J, with 10 bases in the middle. CDR3 region: CASSLSGSTYEQYF. The CDR3 DNA reads as TGTGCCAGCAGCTTGTCGGGCAGTACCTACGAGCAGTACTTC.

The rearrangement uses TRBV7-2 and TRBJ2-1; no clear D gene. V lost 5 bases and J 8 bases, leaving 13 bases between the germline ends. This CDR3 has 13 residues. Germline V gene lookup returns CDR1 SGHTA and CDR2 FQGNSA. CDR3 sequence: CASSPLGVHEQFF. CDR3 DNA: TGTGCCAGCAGCCCGCTTGGGGTCCATGAGCAGTTCTTC.